The clone carrying this T cell receptor (beta chain) has only a few counts. What it binds is unknown. The data belong to a study of identical twins. Study-wide results and caveats: The degree of excess twin sharing was weaker in beta out-of-frame sequences.

J lost 4 bases, V lost 4 bases, and 8 bases had no gene match. Germline V lookup: CDR1 LGHDT, CDR2 YNNKEL (reference sequence). This CDR3 spans 15 amino acids. From the 5' RACE reads, TCRdb called clonotypes with MiXCR, one entry per CDR3 protein. This sample carries about 340,000 distinct CDR3 sequences, 12% of them seen once, and the ten largest clones take roughly 7.8%. This same sample was also part of a study on yellow fever vaccine responses in identical twins.

The receptor's source is a woman aged 18-29 years in good health. The sequencing input was CD8+ T cells sorted from blood. V usage is TRBV3-1 and J usage is TRBJ2-5; 8 bases are a match to TRBD2. CDR3 region: CASSPGLALSETQYF. The CDR3 bases are TGTGCCAGCAGCCCTGGACTAGCCTTATCAGAGACCCAGTACTTC.